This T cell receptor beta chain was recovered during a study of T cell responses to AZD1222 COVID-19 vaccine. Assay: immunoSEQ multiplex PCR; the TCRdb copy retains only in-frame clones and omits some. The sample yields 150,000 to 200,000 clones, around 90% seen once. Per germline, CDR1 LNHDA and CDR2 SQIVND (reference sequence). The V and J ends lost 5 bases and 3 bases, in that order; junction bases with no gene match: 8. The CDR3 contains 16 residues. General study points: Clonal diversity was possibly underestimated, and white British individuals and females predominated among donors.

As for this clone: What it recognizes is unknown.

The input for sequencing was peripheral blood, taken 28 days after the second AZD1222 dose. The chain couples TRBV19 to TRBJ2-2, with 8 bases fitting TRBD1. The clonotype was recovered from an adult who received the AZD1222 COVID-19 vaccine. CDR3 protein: CASSSRDRRDTGELFF. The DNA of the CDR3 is TGTGCCAGTAGTTCTCGGGACAGGCGGGACACCGGGGAGCTGTTTTTT.